Here is one TCR beta chain with its context. This CDR3 has 15 amino acids. Germline assignment: CDR1 MGHDK and CDR2 SYGVNS. Between the trimmed V and J ends, which lost 3 bases and 3 bases, there was a span of 12 bases. These data come from a study of blood T cell repertoires in COVID-19. Using immunoSEQ multiplex PCR, the repertoire was profiled, and TCRdb retains in-frame clones only, with some absent. The sample holds over 90,000 clones; around 74% are singletons and the top ten take roughly 4%. The sample consisted of peripheral blood. V and J are TRBV25-1 and TRBJ1-5; a weak D match, TRBD1 (6 bases). This TCR was recovered from a man aged 65 to 79 with COVID-19, enrolled during active disease. The chain's CDR3 is CASSDSRGVNQPQHF. CDR3 nucleotide sequence: TGTGCCAGCAGTGACTCCAGGGGCGTCAATCAGCCCCAGCATTTT.